One and the same sample provided the 28 T cell receptor beta chains below, sequenced in a study of Graves' ophthalmopathy and Graves' hyperthyroidism (dated 2018 in TCRdb). Instrument on record: Illumina HiSeq 2000. TCR beta CDR3 regions were amplified from RNA transcripts for repertoire sequencing. HTBI primers and the Qiagen OneStep RT-PCR kit were used in a first-round RT-PCR, which was followed by a second-round multiplex PCR, size selection and purification. In-frame beta chains were kept once TCRdb had trimmed the public reads at Q25 with fastp and called clones with MiXCR. Entries that share a CDR3 protein sequence are merged under the most common genes and DNA. The sample table lists 660,000 or so distinct CDR3 sequences, over 40% of them with a count of one. 3% to 4% of the sample goes to the ten largest clones. The specimen was peripheral blood. Receptors were obtained from an adult man with Graves' ophthalmopathy.

The chain has TRBV13 and TRBJ1-1; D possibly corresponds to TRBD1 (5 bases). Per the germline V gene, CDR1 is PRHDT and CDR2 is FYEKMQ (reference sequence). V lost 8 bases and J 0 bases, leaving 19 bases between the germline ends. The CDR3 totals 16 residues. CDR3 nucleotide sequence: TGTGCCAGCTCACCACCTGGACGGACAATGAACACTGAAGCTTTCTTT. Translating gives CASSPPGRTMNTEAFF.

The CDR3 loop reads CASSPTARSMGEKLFF. The CDR3 nucleotides read TGTGCCAGCAGCCCTACCGCCCGGTCCATGGGGGAAAAACTGTTTTTT. This chain joins TRBV7-9 and TRBJ1-4; unclear D gene. This CDR3 is 16 amino acids long. In germline, CDR1 is SEHNR, CDR2 FQNEAQ (reference sequence). V lost 5 bases, J lost 8 bases, and 21 bases lay in between. Full variable domain (rest looked up from reference TRBV7-9 and TRBJ1-4): DTGVSQNPRHKITKRGQNVTFRCDPISEHNRLYWYRQTLGQGPEFLTYFQNEAQLEKSRLLSDRFSAERPKGSFSTLEIQRTEQGDSAMYLCASSPTARSMGEKLFFGSGTQLSVL.

Ten or more counts support this clonotype. V gene TRBV5-1 combines with J gene TRBJ1-5; TRBD1 might be the D (5 bases). V was shortened by 0 bases and J by 3 bases, with 7 bases between the two germline ends. Germline loops: CDR1 SGHRS, CDR2 YFSETQ. This CDR3 is built from 14 residues. The CDR3 reads CASSLEGVNQPQHF. The CDR3 DNA sequence: TGCGCCAGCAGCTTGGAAGGGGTCAATCAGCCCCAGCATTTT.

The chain joins TRBV18 to TRBJ1-2; possible D gene TRBD1, 5 bases. The germline V and J ends were trimmed by 3 bases and 6 bases, with 11 bases remaining between them. Per the germline V gene, CDR1 is KGHSH and CDR2 is LQKENI. The CDR3 extends over 13 amino acids. CDR3 sequence (DNA): TGTGCCAGCTCACCGGGCGGGGGTGATGGCTACACCTTC. This sequence encodes CASSPGGGDGYTF.

The rearrangement links TRBV10-3 to TRBJ2-7, with unresolved D. The germline gives CDR1 ENHRY, CDR2 SYGVKD. CDR3 length: 13 amino acids. The V end was cut by 6 bases, the J end by 0 bases, with 9 bases between. The CDR3: CAIREQDSYEQYF. In DNA form, the CDR3 reads TGTGCCATCAGGGAGCAGGACTCCTACGAGCAGTACTTC.

In its sample, this clonotype was seen once. One junction end does not reproduce the germline sequence, and a read error may be involved. Here the CDR3 reads CAGSYGGRAAEQFF. As DNA, the CDR3 is TGTGCCGGCAGTTACGGCGGGAGGGCCGCTGAGCAGTTCTTC. The V call is TRBV25-1, the J call TRBJ2-1, with TRBD2 matching 9 bases. Germline assignment: CDR1 MGHDK and CDR2 SYGVNS. This CDR3 comprises 14 residues. Full variable domain (remainder filled in from reference TRBV25-1 and TRBJ2-1): EADIYQTPRYLVIGTGKKITLECSQTMGHDKMYWYQQDPGMELHLIHYSYGVNSTEKGDLSSESTVSRIRTEHFPLTLESARPSHTSQYLCAGSYGGRAAEQFFGPGTRLTVL.

The chain carries TRBV24-1 and TRBJ2-3; a possible D gene is TRBD2 (6 bases). CDR1 is KGHDR, CDR2 SFDVKD, per germline. This CDR3 has 14 amino acids. CDR3 in DNA: TGTGCACCCGTGGCGGGGCGGCGATCAGATACGCAGTATTTT. The encoded protein is CAPVAGRRSDTQYF.

The table lists this clonotype with many counts. V and J are TRBV20-1 and TRBJ1-2; D is ambiguous. The CDR3 contains 15 residues. The V gene's germline CDR1 is DFQATT and CDR2 SNEGSKA (reference sequence). V was trimmed by 5 bases and J by 2 bases, leaving 18 bases between them. The CDR3 DNA follows: TGCAGTGCTTTGCATGTCGTTGCCGTCAACTATGGCTACACCTTC. Translation: CSALHVVAVNYGYTF.

This clonotype was picked up one time. The rearrangement uses TRBV19 and TRBJ2-5; D is perhaps TRBD1 (5 bases). Per germline, CDR1 LNHDA and CDR2 SQIVND (reference sequence). The germline V and J ends were trimmed by 2 bases and 9 bases, with 16 bases remaining between them. The CDR3 loop spans 14 amino acids. CDR3 protein: CASSIQGSEQPQYF. The CDR3 DNA follows: TGTGCCAGTAGTATACAGGGTTCGGAACAGCCCCAGTACTTC.

This clonotype was recorded a few times. The chain uses TRBV12-3 or TRBV12-4 and TRBJ1-4; 9 bases are shared with TRBD1. With 6 bases clipped from V and 0 bases from J, the junction kept 2 bases outside the gene matches. This CDR3 is 15 amino acids long. The CDR3 DNA reads as TGTGCCAGCAGGGGACAGGGTGCAACTAATGAAAAACTGTTTTTT. Translating gives CASRGQGATNEKLFF.

The chain recombines TRBV7-9 with TRBJ1-2, with D possibly TRBD1 on 6 matching bases. V dropped 7 bases and J dropped 7 bases, with 16 bases sitting between them. Germline lookup yields CDR1 SEHNR and CDR2 FQNEAQ (reference sequence). The CDR3 spans 13 residues. CDR3 sequence: CASTLGGQGGYTF. The CDR3 bases are TGTGCCAGCACCTTGGGGGGACAAGGTGGCTACACCTTC.

Details on this clonotype: The junction departs from the called germline gene at one end, perhaps through a read error. The chain is built from TRBV10-3 and TRBJ1-1, with 8 bases that match TRBD1. CDR3 length equals 15 residues. The germline gives CDR1 ENHRY, CDR2 SYGVKD. This chain's CDR3 is CASSYDGQGRTEAFF. The CDR3 nucleotides are TGTGCCAGCAGTTACGATGGACAGGGACGGACTGAAGCTTTCTTT.

The J gene is TRBJ2-7, the V gene TRBV7-2; D gene unclear. The CDR3 has 13 amino acids. V was trimmed by 1 base and J by 4 bases, leaving 8 bases between them. CDR1 SGHTA and CDR2 FQGNSA come from the germline V gene. The CDR3 bases are TGTGCCAGCAGCTTAGTAGACGTTTACGAGCAGTACTTC. As protein: CASSLVDVYEQYF.

At least ten counts were recorded for this clonotype. The rearrangement joins TRBV25-1 to TRBJ1-6; 7 positions agree with TRBD1. CDR1 is MGHDK and CDR2 is SYGVNS in the germline V gene. This CDR3 region has 15 residues. J was trimmed by 7 bases and V by 3 bases; bases with no gene match: 6. In DNA, the CDR3 is TGTGCCAGCAGTGACTCGGGACAGTTGAATTCACCCCTCCACTTT. Translating it yields CASSDSGQLNSPLHF.

This clonotype was seen at least ten times. This chain connects TRBV7-2 to TRBJ2-7, with 8 bases lining up with TRBD1. CDR3 length equals 15 residues. The trim removed 5 bases at V and 1 base at J, leaving 7 bases unmatched. From germline, CDR1 is SGHTA and CDR2 FQGNSA. CDR3 sequence reads: CASSISGQASYEQYF. In DNA, the CDR3 is TGTGCCAGCAGCATCTCGGGACAGGCGTCCTACGAGCAGTACTTC.

This clonotype was counted a few times. V usage is TRBV10-3 and J usage is TRBJ1-2, with D uncertain. The CDR3 is 14 residues long. Trimming left V 10 bases short and J 2 bases short, with 17 bases between. Germline V gene lookup returns CDR1 ENHRY and CDR2 SYGVKD. CDR3 sequence reads: CATQLGSQNYGYTF. For the CDR3, the DNA is TGTGCCACGCAGCTGGGAAGCCAGAACTATGGCTACACCTTC.

The rearrangement joins TRBV20-1 to TRBJ1-5; 10 bases map to TRBD1. V gave up 3 bases and J gave up 1 base; unmatched junction bases: 6. Germline V gives CDR1 DFQATT, CDR2 SNEGSKA (reference sequence). CDR3 length: 16 residues. CDR3 in amino acids: CSASRGGQGSNQPQHF. The DNA for the CDR3 is TGCAGTGCTAGCCGGGGGGGACAGGGGAGCAATCAGCCCCAGCATTTT.

The chain joins TRBV25-1 to TRBJ1-1; D is perhaps TRBD1 (6 bases). CDR3 length: 11 amino acids. The V gene lost 9 bases and the J gene lost 4 bases, with 9 bases spanning the gap. CDR1 is MGHDK and CDR2 is SYGVNS in the germline V gene. CDR3 coding DNA: TGTGCCAGGGACAGCGGCACTGAAGCTTTCTTT. As protein: CARDSGTEAFF.

This clonotype was counted many times. The J gene is TRBJ2-2, the V gene TRBV5-5; D perhaps matches TRBD1 (6 bases). In germline, CDR1 is SGHKS, CDR2 YYEKEE (reference sequence). The CDR3 is 15 amino acids. V gave up 3 bases and J gave up 0 bases, with 9 bases separating them. The CDR3: CASSSRTANTGELFF. The CDR3 bases are TGTGCCAGCAGCTCTCGGACAGCGAACACCGGGGAGCTGTTTTTT.

For this clonotype: A much larger clone lies a single base off, so this may be a read error. This chain uses TRBV20-1 with TRBJ2-7, with TRBD2 matching 7 bases. CDR1 and CDR2 from the germline V gene are DFQATT and SNEGSKA (reference sequence). This CDR3 has 14 amino acids. J lost 2 bases, V lost 3 bases, and 7 bases had no gene match. CDR3 protein: CSASVAGPAYEQYF. The CDR3 region has the DNA TGCAGTGCTAGCGTAGCGGGCCCTGCCTACGAGCAGTACTTC.

Of note for this clonotype: Compared with germline, one end of the junction differs, possibly owing to a read error. V is TRBV14 and J is TRBJ1-1, with unresolved D. The CDR3 runs 16 residues. CDR1 is SGHDN, CDR2 FVKESK, per germline. CDR3 DNA sequence: TGTGCCGGCAGCCGCTATTTGGGAAAAATGAACACTGAAGCTTTCTTT. It yields the protein CAGSRYLGKMNTEAFF.

This clonotype was found a few times. V is TRBV7-2 and J is TRBJ2-7; D is undetermined. Germline loops: CDR1 SGHTA, CDR2 FQGNSA. V lost 8 bases, J lost 3 bases, and 14 bases lay in between. The CDR3 runs 13 residues. CDR3 nucleotide sequence: TGTGCCAGCTCACCTCTGATTGACTACGAGCAGTACTTC. Translation: CASSPLIDYEQYF. The full variable domain, with the rest looked up from reference TRBV7-2 and TRBJ2-7, is GAGVSQSPSNKVTEKGKDVELRCDPISGHTALYWYRQSLGQGLEFLIYFQGNSAPDKSGLPSDRFSAERTGGSVSTLTIQRTQQEDSAVYLCASSPLIDYEQYFGPGTRLTVT.

This clonotype was seen many times. The chain couples TRBV5-1 to TRBJ2-7; D is possibly TRBD1 or TRBD2 (5 bases each). The CDR3 covers 15 residues. From germline, CDR1 is SGHRS and CDR2 YFSETQ. Trimming took off 0 bases at V and 5 bases at J, with 15 bases between the two ends. The CDR3, as DNA: TGCGCCAGCAGCTTGGGGGACCTCCAAGCGGACGAGCAGTACTTC. This translates into CASSLGDLQADEQYF.

Comments on this clonotype: A read error may be the cause here, since a much bigger clone is one base away. The genes are TRBV10-3 and TRBJ2-2, with D hard to call. Germline values: CDR1 ENHRY, CDR2 SYGVKD. The CDR3 covers 15 residues. V lost 6 bases to trimming and J lost 1 base, with 12 bases between them. The CDR3 nucleotides are TGTGCCATCAGCCAAGATTTCGGGAACACCGGGGAGCTGTTTTTT. Its protein is CAISQDFGNTGELFF.

This clonotype was observed a few times. This rearrangement joins TRBV20-1 to TRBJ2-7; D gene ambiguous. The V gene lost 3 bases and the J gene lost 0 bases, with 9 bases spanning the gap. Germline values: CDR1 DFQATT, CDR2 SNEGSKA (reference sequence). There are 13 residues in the CDR3. CDR3 nucleotides: TGCAGTGCTAGGCACCCCATCTCCTACGAGCAGTACTTC. It specifies CSARHPISYEQYF.

The chain couples TRBV10-3 to TRBJ1-5, with D possibly being TRBD1 (5 bases). V was cut by 5 bases and J by 14 bases, with 19 bases left in between. This CDR3 has 13 amino acids. Germline assignment: CDR1 ENHRY and CDR2 SYGVKD. This CDR3 reads CAISRDGEVYEHF. As DNA, the CDR3 is TGTGCCATCAGTCGGGACGGAGAGGTCTACGAGCATTTT.

The gene calls are TRBV2 and TRBJ2-3; 7 bases are shared with TRBD2. CDR1 is SNHLY and CDR2 is FYNNEI in the germline V gene. The CDR3 length is 15 residues. V dropped 6 bases and J dropped 2; count of bases not matched to a gene: 8. The CDR3 sequence is CASRVLAETTDTQYF. CDR3 in DNA: TGTGCCAGCAGAGTCCTAGCGGAGACCACAGATACGCAGTATTTT.

The chain has TRBV10-3 and TRBJ1-2, with a weak D call TRBD1 (6 bases). CDR3 size: 10 residues. The germline CDR1 and CDR2 sequences are ENHRY and SYGVKD. The ends were cut back, 8 bases at V and 14 bases at J, with 15 bases in the middle. The CDR3 DNA is TGTGCCATCCAGGGACAAGGGTGGACCTTC. Translation: CAIQGQGWTF.